The 9 T cell receptor beta chains listed next were all sequenced from one sample in a study of vaccination and CD4 T cells after COVID-19. Sequencing of cultured CD4+ T cell DNA used the Oncomine TCR Beta short-read assay. Via MiXCR, TCRdb re-called the PCR reads, giving one row per CDR3 protein. The sample consists of tens of thousands of distinct CDR3 sequences, 28% of them appearing once. The antigens these receptors bind are not known. Time point indicated: late sampling 161 to 241 days after vaccination in three convalescent patients. Indicated treatment: approximately 9-day PBMC culture with coronavirus spike peptide pools or control peptides (ViraFEST assay). Source: CD4+ T cells from blood, cultured in vitro, taken about 7 months after SARS-CoV-2 vaccination. All receptors come from a human donor who had recovered from COVID-19.

This chain links TRBV4-2 with TRBJ2-7; D is ambiguous. The V end was cut by 0 bases, the J end by 0 bases, with 9 bases between. The germline CDR1 and CDR2 sequences are LGHNA and YNFKEQ. The CDR3 is 15 amino acids. CDR3 sequence reads: CASSQDWPTSYEQYF. The CDR3 nucleotides read TGTGCCAGCAGCCAAGATTGGCCTACCTCCTACGAGCAGTACTTC.

V is TRBV2 and J is TRBJ2-5; 10 bases agree with TRBD2. The ends lost 10 bases at V and 2 bases at J; junction bases unmatched: 7. The CDR3 is 14 residues long. CDR1 and CDR2 from the germline V gene are SNHLY and FYNNEI. CDR3 in DNA: TGTGCCACCCAAGCGGGAGGGAGTCAAGAGACCCAGTACTTC. Translation: CATQAGGSQETQYF.

This rearrangement joins TRBV7-3 to TRBJ2-3, with unresolved D. Trimming stripped 2 bases from V and 0 bases from J, with 3 bases between. CDR1 is SGHTA, CDR2 FQGTGA, per germline. The CDR3 is 13 amino acids. For the CDR3, the DNA is TGTGCCAGCAGCTTATCCAGCACAGATACGCAGTATTTT. Amino acid sequence: CASSLSSTDTQYF.

This chain connects TRBV5-4 to TRBJ2-5; D is unresolved. This CDR3 is 9 amino acids long. Germline-derived CDR1 and CDR2 are SGHNT and YYREEE (reference sequence). The V gene lost 6 bases and the J gene lost 5 bases, with 2 bases spanning the gap. The CDR3 spells CASTETQYF. As DNA, the CDR3 is TGTGCCAGCACTGAGACCCAGTACTTC.

This clonotype rates as large. This rearrangement joins TRBV10-1 to TRBJ1-2; 10 bases fit TRBD1. Germline trimming cut 5 bases from V and 3 bases from J; bases unmatched to any gene: 9. The CDR3 is 16 amino acids. CDR1 and CDR2 (germline): WNHNN, SYGVQD (reference sequence). The DNA for the CDR3 is TGCGCCAGCAGTTCCGGGACAGGGGCTCCGGACTATGGCTACACCTTC. Amino acids: CASSSGTGAPDYGYTF.

The chain carries TRBV20-1 and TRBJ2-7; D call uncertain. The CDR3 spans 15 residues. V dropped 3 bases and J dropped 7 bases, with 22 bases sitting between them. Germline V gene lookup returns CDR1 DFQATT and CDR2 SNEGSKA (reference sequence). The CDR3 nucleotides read TGCAGTGCTAGTAGTGTGGGCAACCGCTACGTTGAGCAGTACTTC. This translates into CSASSVGNRYVEQYF.

V and J are TRBV6-1 and TRBJ1-6; D is unresolved. The germline V and J ends were trimmed by 6 bases and 6 bases, with 6 bases remaining between them. Germline V lookup: CDR1 MNHNS, CDR2 SASEGT. CDR3 length: 12 residues. The CDR3 nucleotides are TGTGCCAGCAGCCCTCCTAATTCACCCCTCCACTTT. The encoded protein is CASSPPNSPLHF.

This clonotype is medium-sized within its sample. The gene calls are TRBV15 and TRBJ1-1; D perhaps matches TRBD1 (5 bases). The germline V gene encodes CDR1 LNHNV and CDR2 YYDKDF (reference sequence). V was shortened by 2 bases and J by 2 bases, with 9 bases between the two germline ends. The CDR3 runs 14 residues. CDR3 nucleotide sequence: TGTGCCACCAGCAGACAGGGCTCTAACACTGAAGCTTTCTTT. This translates into CATSRQGSNTEAFF. The whole variable domain, filled in from reference TRBV15 and TRBJ1-1, reads DAMVIQNPRYQVTQFGKPVTLSCSQTLNHNVMYWYQQKSSQAPKLLFHYYDKDFNNEADTPDNFQSRRPNTSFCFLDIRSPGLGDTAMYLCATSRQGSNTEAFFGQGTRLTVV.

This clonotype has more than one count but fewer than ten. V usage is TRBV6-5 and J usage is TRBJ1-1; no clear D gene. The ends were cut back, 0 bases at V and 2 bases at J, with 4 bases in the middle. This CDR3 contains 13 residues. Per the germline V gene, CDR1 is MNHEY and CDR2 is SVGAGI. CDR3 DNA sequence: TGTGCCAGCAGTTACTCCCGAAACACTGAAGCTTTCTTT. Translating it yields CASSYSRNTEAFF.